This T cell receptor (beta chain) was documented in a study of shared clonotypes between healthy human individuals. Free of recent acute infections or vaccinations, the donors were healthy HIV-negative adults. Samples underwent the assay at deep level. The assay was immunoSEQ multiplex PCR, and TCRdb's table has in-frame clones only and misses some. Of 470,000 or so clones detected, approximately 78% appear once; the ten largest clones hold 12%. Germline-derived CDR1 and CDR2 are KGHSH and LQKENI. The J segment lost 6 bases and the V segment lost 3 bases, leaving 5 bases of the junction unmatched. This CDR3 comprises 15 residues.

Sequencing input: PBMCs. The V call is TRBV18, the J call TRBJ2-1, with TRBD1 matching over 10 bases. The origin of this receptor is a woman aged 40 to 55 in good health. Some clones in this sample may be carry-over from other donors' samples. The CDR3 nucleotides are TGTGCCAGCTCACCTGGGACAGGGGTCCGCAATGAGCAGTTCTTC. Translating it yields CASSPGTGVRNEQFF.